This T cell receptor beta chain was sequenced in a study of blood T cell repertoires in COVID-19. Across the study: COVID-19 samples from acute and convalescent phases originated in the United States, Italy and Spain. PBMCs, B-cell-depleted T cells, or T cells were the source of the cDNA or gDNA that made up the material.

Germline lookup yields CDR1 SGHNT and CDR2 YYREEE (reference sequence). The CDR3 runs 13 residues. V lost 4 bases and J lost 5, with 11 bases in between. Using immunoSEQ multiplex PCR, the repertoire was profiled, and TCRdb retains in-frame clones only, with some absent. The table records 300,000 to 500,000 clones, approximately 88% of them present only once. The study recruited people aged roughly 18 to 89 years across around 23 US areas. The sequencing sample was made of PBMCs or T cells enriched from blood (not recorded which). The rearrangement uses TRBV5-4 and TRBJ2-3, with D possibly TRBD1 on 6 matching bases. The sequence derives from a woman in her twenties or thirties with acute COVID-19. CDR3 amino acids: CASSDQQGDTQYF. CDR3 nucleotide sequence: TGTGCCAGCAGCGATCAACAGGGAGATACGCAGTATTTT. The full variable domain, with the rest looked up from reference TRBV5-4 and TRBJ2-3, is ETGVTQSPTHLIKTRGQQVTLRCSSQSGHNTVSWYQQALGQGPQFIFQYYREEENGRGNFPPRFSGLQFPNYSSELNVNALELDDSALYLCASSDQQGDTQYFGPGTRLTVL.